This T cell receptor (beta chain) was profiled in a study of blood T cell repertoires in COVID-19. Original methodology: Quantification of nucleated cells was approximated via reference gene primer amplification. The table came from immunoSEQ multiplex PCR; TCRdb's copy has only in-frame clones and leaves some out. D and trimming were read from the DNA, whereas the V and J calls and clone size are those reported in that table. The sample contains approximately 15,000 clones, 85% to 90% of which appear only once. This TCR came from a woman between 70 and 85 years old in a cohort sampled during active or convalescent COVID-19. Sequenced input: peripheral blood.

Here the CDR3 reads CASSLVGGVSNQPQHF. CDR3 DNA: TGTGCCAGCAGCTTGGTAGGGGGGGTGAGCAATCAGCCCCAGCATTTT. This sequence joins TRBV5-8 and TRBJ1-5; tentatively, D is TRBD1 (6 bases). Deletions cut 0 bases from V and 1 base from J, with 11 bases between. This CDR3 has 16 residues. Germline V gene lookup returns CDR1 SGHTS and CDR2 YDEGEE.